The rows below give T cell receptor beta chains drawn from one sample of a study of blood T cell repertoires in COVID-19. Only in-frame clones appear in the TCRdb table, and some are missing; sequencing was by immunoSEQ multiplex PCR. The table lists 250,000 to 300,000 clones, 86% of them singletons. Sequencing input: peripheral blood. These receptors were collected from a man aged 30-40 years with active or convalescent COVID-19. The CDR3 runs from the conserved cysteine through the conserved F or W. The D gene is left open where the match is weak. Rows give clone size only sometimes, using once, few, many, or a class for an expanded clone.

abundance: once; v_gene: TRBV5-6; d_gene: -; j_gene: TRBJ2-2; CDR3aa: CASSFFNRDTGELFF; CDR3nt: TGTGCCAGCAGCTTCTTTAATCGAGACACCGGGGAGCTGTTTTTT
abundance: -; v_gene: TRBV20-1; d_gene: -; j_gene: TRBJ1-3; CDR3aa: CSASFSSGNTIYF; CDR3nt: TGCAGTGCTAGTTTTAGCTCTGGAAACACCATATATTTT
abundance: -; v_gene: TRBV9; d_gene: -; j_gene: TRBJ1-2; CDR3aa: CASSPSGGPGYTF; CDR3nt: TGTGCCAGCAGCCCCTCGGGGGGGCCCGGCTACACCTTC
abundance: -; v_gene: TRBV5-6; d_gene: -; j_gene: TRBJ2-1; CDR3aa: CASGPGVGSSYNEQFF; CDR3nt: TGTGCCAGCGGGCCAGGAGTGGGGAGCTCCTACAATGAGCAGTTCTTC
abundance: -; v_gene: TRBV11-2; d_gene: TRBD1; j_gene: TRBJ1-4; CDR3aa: CASSLVRQGAPNEKLFF; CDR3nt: TGTGCCAGCAGCTTAGTTCGCCAGGGGGCGCCTAATGAAAAACTGTTTTTT
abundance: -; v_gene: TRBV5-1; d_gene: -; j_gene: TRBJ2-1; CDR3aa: CASSLEQAYNEQFF; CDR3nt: TGCGCCAGCAGCTTGGAACAGGCCTACAATGAGCAGTTCTTC
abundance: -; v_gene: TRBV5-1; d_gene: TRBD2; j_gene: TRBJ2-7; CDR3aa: CASSLVPSGSYEQYF; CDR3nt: TGCGCCAGCAGCTTGGTCCCTAGCGGCTCCTACGAGCAGTACTTC
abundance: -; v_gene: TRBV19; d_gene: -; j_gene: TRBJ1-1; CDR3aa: CASSGLPSGLAERTEAFF; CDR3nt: TGTGCCAGTAGTGGTCTTCCTTCTGGGTTGGCGGAACGGACTGAAGCTTTCTTT
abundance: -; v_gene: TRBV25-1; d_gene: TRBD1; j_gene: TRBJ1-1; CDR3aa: CASSESTGGANTEAFF; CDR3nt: TGTGCCAGCAGTGAATCCACAGGGGGGGCGAACACTGAAGCTTTCTTT
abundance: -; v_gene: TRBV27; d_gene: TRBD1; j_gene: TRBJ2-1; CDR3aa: CASSSRDRGGNEQFF; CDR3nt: TGTGCCAGCAGCTCCCGGGACAGGGGGGGGAATGAGCAGTTCTTC
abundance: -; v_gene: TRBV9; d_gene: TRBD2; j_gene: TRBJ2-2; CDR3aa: CASSVVPSGVLLNTGELFF; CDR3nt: TGTGCCAGCAGCGTAGTTCCTAGCGGGGTGCTTTTGAACACCGGGGAGCTGTTTTTT
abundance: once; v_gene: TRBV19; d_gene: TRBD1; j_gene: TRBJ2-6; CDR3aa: CASSIRGSGANVLTF; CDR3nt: TGTGCCAGTAGTATCAGGGGGTCTGGGGCCAACGTCCTGACTTTC
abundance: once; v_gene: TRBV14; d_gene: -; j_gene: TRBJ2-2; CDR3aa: CASSPNLGGKLYANTGELFF; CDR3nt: TGTGCCAGCAGCCCTAACTTAGGAGGAAAACTCTACGCGAACACCGGGGAGCTGTTTTTT
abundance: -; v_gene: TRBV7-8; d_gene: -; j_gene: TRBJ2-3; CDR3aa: CASSLDPPRTDTQYF; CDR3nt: TGTGCCAGCAGCTTAGATCCTCCTAGAACAGATACGCAGTATTTT
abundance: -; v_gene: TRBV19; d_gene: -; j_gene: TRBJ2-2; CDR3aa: CASRPDGRRGTTGELFF; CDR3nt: TGTGCCAGTAGACCCGACGGCCGCCGAGGTACGACCGGGGAGCTGTTTTTT